The clone carrying this T cell receptor beta chain was seen once. The sample belongs to a study of blood T cell repertoires in COVID-19. Study in general: Whether acute or convalescent, the COVID-19 samples came from the United States, Italy and Spain. Sources were T cells, B-cell-depleted T cells, or PBMCs; the material itself was cDNA or gDNA.

Produced via immunoSEQ multiplex PCR; TCRdb's table is partial and in-frame only. This sample has about 480,000 clones; around 85% occur once, and the top ten carry under 9.5%. V was clipped by 2 bases and J by 9 bases; unmatched bases: 11. Looked up from germline, CDR1 is MNHEY and CDR2 is SVGEGT. The CDR3 extends over 16 amino acids. Adults between roughly 18 and 95 years of age took part from 24 US areas. Cohorts were based on clinical histories the participants reported. This sequence joins TRBV6-2 or TRBV6-3 and TRBJ2-1, with TRBD2 matching 9 bases. The TCR sequence derives from a woman between 55 and 75 years old who had recovered from COVID-19. The material sequenced was PBMCs or T cells enriched from blood (not recorded which). The CDR3 DNA reads as TGTGCCAGCAGTTACCGAAGTAGCGGGGGAGGGTTTGAGCAGTTCTTC. Its protein product is CASSYRSSGGGFEQFF.